The clone carrying this TCR beta chain was detected once. Its target is unknown. Source study methods: Quality scores were absent from the junction-only immunoSEQ sequences, so filtering differed. The data were produced by immunoSEQ multiplex PCR, yet TCRdb's version contains in-frame clones alone and is incomplete. V, J and clone size were drawn from that table, and D and trimming were deduced from the DNA. The sample holds some 1.4 million clones, roughly 96% seen once. These data originate in a study of shared clonotypes between healthy human individuals. Study observations and caveats: The represented genetic and exposure-history diversity was limited by the small number of donors. The study generally estimated greater richness for naive than memory subsets.

The CDR3 has 14 residues. Deletions cut 5 bases from V and 7 bases from J, with 15 bases between. The germline gives CDR1 SGHAT, CDR2 FQNNGV. What was sequenced was naive CD4+ T cells sorted from blood. Subset denoted: CD45RA+ positively selected. The sequence derives from a young man in good health. The rearrangement links TRBV11-2 to TRBJ2-1; D tentatively fits TRBD1 or TRBD2 (6 bases each). CDR3 in amino acids: CASSPGHRGNEQFF. DNA of the CDR3: TGTGCCAGCAGCCCGGGACACCGGGGGAATGAGCAGTTCTTC.